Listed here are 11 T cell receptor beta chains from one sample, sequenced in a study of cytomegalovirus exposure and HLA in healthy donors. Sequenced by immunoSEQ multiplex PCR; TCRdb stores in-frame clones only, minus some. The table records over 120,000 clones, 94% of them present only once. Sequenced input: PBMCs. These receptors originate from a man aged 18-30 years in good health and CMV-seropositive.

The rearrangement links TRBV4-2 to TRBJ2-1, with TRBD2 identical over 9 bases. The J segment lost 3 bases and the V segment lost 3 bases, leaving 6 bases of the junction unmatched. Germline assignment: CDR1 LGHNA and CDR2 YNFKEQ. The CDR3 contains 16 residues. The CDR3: CASSHPRLADYNEQFF. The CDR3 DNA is TGTGCCAGCAGCCATCCAAGACTAGCGGACTACAATGAGCAGTTCTTC.

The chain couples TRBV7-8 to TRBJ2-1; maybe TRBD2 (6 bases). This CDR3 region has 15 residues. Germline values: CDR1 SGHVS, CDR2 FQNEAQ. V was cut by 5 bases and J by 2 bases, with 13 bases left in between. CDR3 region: CASSAVEGPYNEQFF. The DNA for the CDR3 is TGTGCCAGCAGCGCGGTGGAGGGACCCTACAATGAGCAGTTCTTC.

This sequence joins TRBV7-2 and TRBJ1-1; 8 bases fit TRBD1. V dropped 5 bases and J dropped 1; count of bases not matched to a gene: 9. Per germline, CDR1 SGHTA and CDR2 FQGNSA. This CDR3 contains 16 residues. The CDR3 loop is CASSPHRGFGNTEAFF. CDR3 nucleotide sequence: TGTGCCAGCAGCCCGCACAGGGGGTTCGGGAACACTGAAGCTTTCTTT.

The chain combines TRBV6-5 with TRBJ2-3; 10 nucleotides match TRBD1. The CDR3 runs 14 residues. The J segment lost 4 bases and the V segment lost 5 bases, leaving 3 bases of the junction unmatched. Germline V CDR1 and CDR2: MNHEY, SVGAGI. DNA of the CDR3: TGTGCCAGCAGTGACGGACAGGGGGCAGATACGCAGTATTTT. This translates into CASSDGQGADTQYF.

CDR3 sequence reads: CASSFPGTSGLADTQYF. The CDR3 DNA reads TGTGCCAGCAGCTTTCCCGGGACTAGCGGGCTAGCAGATACGCAGTATTTT. The chain carries TRBV7-9 and TRBJ2-3; TRBD2 agrees at 12 bases. This CDR3 is 17 amino acids long. With 3 bases clipped from V and 4 bases from J, the junction kept 8 bases outside the gene matches. CDR1 is SEHNR, CDR2 FQNEAQ, per germline (reference sequence). The full variable domain, completed using reference TRBV7-9 and TRBJ2-3, is DTGVSQNPRHKITKRGQNVTFRCDPISEHNRLYWYRQTLGQGPEFLTYFQNEAQLEKSRLLSDRFSAERPKGSFSTLEIQRTEQGDSAMYLCASSFPGTSGLADTQYFGPGTRLTVL.

Written as DNA, the CDR3 is TGTGCCAGTTGGACCGACAGGGGGTACACTGAAGCTTTCTTT. Its protein product is CASWTDRGYTEAFF. V and J are TRBV27 and TRBJ1-1, with 9 positions matching TRBD1. The CDR3 spans 14 residues. J was trimmed by 3 bases and V by 9 bases; bases with no gene match: 8. The germline V gene has CDR1 MNHEY and CDR2 SMNVEV (reference sequence).

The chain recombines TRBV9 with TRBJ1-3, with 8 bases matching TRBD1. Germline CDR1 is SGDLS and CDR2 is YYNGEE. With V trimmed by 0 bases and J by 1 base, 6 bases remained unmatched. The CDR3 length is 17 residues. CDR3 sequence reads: CASSVAQGQESGNTIYF. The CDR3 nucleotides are TGTGCCAGCAGCGTAGCCCAGGGACAGGAATCTGGAAACACCATATATTTT. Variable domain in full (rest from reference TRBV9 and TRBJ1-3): DSGVTQTPKHLITATGQRVTLRCSPRSGDLSVYWYQQSLDQGLQFLIQYYNGEERAKGNILERFSAQQFPDLHSELNLSSLELGDSALYFCASSVAQGQESGNTIYFGEGSWLTVV.

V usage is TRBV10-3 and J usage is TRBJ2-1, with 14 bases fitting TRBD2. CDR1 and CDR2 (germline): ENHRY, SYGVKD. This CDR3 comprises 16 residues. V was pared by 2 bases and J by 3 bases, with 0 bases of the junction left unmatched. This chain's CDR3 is CAISEGTSGSYNEQFF. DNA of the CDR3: TGTGCCATCAGTGAGGGGACTAGCGGGAGCTACAATGAGCAGTTCTTC.

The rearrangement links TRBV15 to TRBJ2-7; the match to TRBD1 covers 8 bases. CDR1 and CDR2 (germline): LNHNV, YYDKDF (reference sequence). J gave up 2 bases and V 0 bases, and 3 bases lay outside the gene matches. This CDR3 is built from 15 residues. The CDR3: CATSRDPTGAYEQYF. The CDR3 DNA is TGTGCCACCAGCAGAGATCCGACAGGGGCCTACGAGCAGTACTTC.

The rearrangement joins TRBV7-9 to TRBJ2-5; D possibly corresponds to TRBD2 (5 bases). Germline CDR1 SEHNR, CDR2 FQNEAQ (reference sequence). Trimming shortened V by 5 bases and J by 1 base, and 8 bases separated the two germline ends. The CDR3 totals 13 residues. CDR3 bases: TGTGCCAGCAGCCTAGGACTCCAAGAGACCCAGTACTTC. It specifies CASSLGLQETQYF.

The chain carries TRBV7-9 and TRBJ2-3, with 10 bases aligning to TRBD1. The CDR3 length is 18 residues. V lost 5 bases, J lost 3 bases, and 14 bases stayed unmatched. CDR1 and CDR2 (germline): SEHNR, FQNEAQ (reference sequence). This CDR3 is CASSRSLGQGWRTDTQYF. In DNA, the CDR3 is TGTGCCAGCAGCCGAAGCCTGGGACAGGGGTGGAGGACAGATACGCAGTATTTT.